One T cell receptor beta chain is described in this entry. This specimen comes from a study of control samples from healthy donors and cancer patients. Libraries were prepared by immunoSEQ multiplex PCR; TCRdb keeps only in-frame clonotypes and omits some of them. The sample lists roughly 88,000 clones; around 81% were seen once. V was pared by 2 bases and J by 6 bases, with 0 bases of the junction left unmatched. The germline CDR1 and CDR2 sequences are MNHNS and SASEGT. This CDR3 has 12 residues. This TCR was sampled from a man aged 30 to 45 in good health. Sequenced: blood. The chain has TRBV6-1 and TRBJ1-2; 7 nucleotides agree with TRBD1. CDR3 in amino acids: CASSEQGDGYTF. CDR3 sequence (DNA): TGTGCCAGCAGTGAACAGGGGGATGGCTACACCTTC.